This entry describes one T cell receptor beta chain. This clonotype was recorded a few times. The clone's antigen remains unknown. No much larger clone is present one base from it, and per-base qualities are unavailable. These reads were obtained on an Illumina HiSeq 1500. TCRdb handled the public reads itself, with Q25 trimming in fastp and clone calling in MiXCR, and kept productive beta chains. Each entry merges the rows of one CDR3 protein and shows their most common DNA and genes. Here the sample has over 90,000 distinct CDR3 sequences; 16% occur a single time. Of the sample, more than 7% falls within the top ten clones. This sample is drawn from a study of T cell repertoires in cytomegalovirus infection (dated by TCRdb to the late 2010s). With regard to the full study: Because public TCR beta signatures pointed to carriage of CMV infection together with the matching HLA type, the HLA type of each donor mattered for the analysis.

Broader findings and caveats from the paper: In both this cohort and an independent roughly 330-donor cohort, the cumulative frequency of public TCR beta family members distinguished carriers of CMV infection plus the relevant HLA type. The ex vivo response was dominated by HLA-C-restricted CMV-specific TCR beta clonotypes, and the single most frequent clonotype in two of eight donors was supplied by these HLA-C-restricted clonotypes.

The CDR3, cysteine through phenylalanine, is 12 amino acids long. The read is trimmed to its CDR3 DNA, 36 bases read in frame from base 1. Reading the germline V gene (reference sequence) gives CDR1 SEHNR and CDR2 FQNEAQ. Cut back by 5 bases and 4 bases, the V and J ends lie 9 bases apart. This TCR came from a human donor in good health (CMV status not recorded). Some clones in this sample may be carry-over from other donors' samples. The receptor chain draws on TRBV7-9 and TRBJ2-7; no D segment can be confidently identified. The specimen sequenced was PBMCs. Read as DNA, the sequence is TGTGCCAGCAGCCCTCACCCATACGAGCAGTACTTC. Translated, it reads CASSPHPYEQYF.